This TCR beta chain was recovered during a study of blood T cell repertoires in COVID-19. Whole-study context: The samples span acute and convalescent COVID-19 from the United States, Italy and Spain. Sample material is recorded as cDNA or gDNA derived from T cells, B-cell-depleted T cells, or PBMCs.

Per the authors' pipeline: The authors estimated nucleated cell counts from reference gene primer amplification. Using immunoSEQ multiplex PCR, the repertoire was profiled, and TCRdb retains in-frame clones only, with some absent. V, J and clone size derive from that table, while D and trimming were established from the DNA sequence. Of 250,000 to 300,000 clones listed, less than 85% are singletons. From germline, CDR1 is SGHRS and CDR2 YFSETQ. The CDR3 has 15 amino acids. Trimming stripped 4 bases from V and 9 bases from J, with 20 bases between. The sequencing input was peripheral blood. The gene calls are TRBV5-1 and TRBJ2-1; possibly TRBD2 for D (7 bases). The TCR comes from a man aged 55 to 69 who had recovered from COVID-19. This CDR3 reads CASSRALGGAIEQFF. The CDR3 DNA reads TGCGCCAGCAGCCGCGCTCTAGGGGGGGCAATTGAGCAGTTCTTC.